Shown below are 27 T cell receptor beta chains from a single sample sequenced in a study of siplizumab effects on memory and regulatory T cells. The table came from immunoSEQ multiplex PCR; TCRdb's copy has only in-frame clones and leaves some out. The sample lists about 110,000 clones; roughly 92% were seen once. The sequencing input was CD4+ T cells sorted from blood. These receptors came from a human donor in good health.

V is TRBV27 and J is TRBJ1-2; D might be TRBD1 (5 bases). Trimming took 5 bases from V and 4 from J, leaving 20 bases between them. CDR3 length equals 16 residues. CDR1 MNHEY and CDR2 SMNVEV come from the germline V gene (reference sequence). The DNA for the CDR3 is TGTGCCAGCAGTAGAGAGGGGACCAGACGAGCCTATGGCTACACCTTC. It encodes CASSREGTRRAYGYTF.

This chain connects TRBV10-3 to TRBJ2-5; TRBD1 matches 8 bases. The CDR3 covers 13 residues. CDR1 and CDR2 (germline): ENHRY, SYGVKD. The V and J ends lost 11 bases and 4 bases, in that order; junction bases with no gene match: 9. DNA of the CDR3: TGTGCCCATGGGGCAGGGGGCCGAGAGACCCAGTACTTC. Protein product: CAHGAGGRETQYF.

The V call is TRBV11-2, the J call TRBJ1-1, with D unresolved. This CDR3 region has 14 residues. Germline lookup yields CDR1 SGHAT and CDR2 FQNNGV. Trimming cost V 4 bases and J 2 bases, with 11 bases left between them. CDR3 nucleotides: TGTGCCAGCAGCTCACCAAGAGGAAACACTGAAGCTTTCTTT. It codes for CASSSPRGNTEAFF.

The chain employs TRBV2 and TRBJ2-1; D is perhaps TRBD1 (5 bases). CDR3 length: 13 amino acids. The V end was cut by 5 bases, the J end by 5 bases, with 10 bases between. Germline lookup yields CDR1 SNHLY and CDR2 FYNNEI. CDR3 DNA: TGTGCCAGCAGTTTCGACAGAAACAATGAGCAGTTCTTC. It yields the protein CASSFDRNNEQFF.

This sequence joins TRBV27 and TRBJ1-4; D gene unclear. CDR1 MNHEY and CDR2 SMNVEV come from the germline V gene (reference sequence). The CDR3 contains 13 residues. V was shortened by 5 bases and J by 8 bases, with 12 bases between the two germline ends. CDR3 sequence (DNA): TGTGCCAGCAGTCCTCAGGCAGCCGAAAAACTGTTTTTT. Protein product: CASSPQAAEKLFF. The entire variable domain, with the rest obtained from reference TRBV27 and TRBJ1-4, is as follows: EAQVTQNPRYLITVTGKKLTVTCSQNMNHEYMSWYRQDPGLGLRQIYYSMNVEVTDKGDVPEGYKVSRKEKRNFPLILESPSPNQTSLYFCASSPQAAEKLFFGSGTQLSVL.

The chain couples TRBV7-9 to TRBJ2-7; 8 bases line up with TRBD1. Trimming at V came to 5 bases and at J to 5 bases, leaving 5 bases not matched to a gene. Germline V gene lookup returns CDR1 SEHNR and CDR2 FQNEAQ (reference sequence). This CDR3 region has 13 residues. Here the CDR3 DNA reads TGTGCCAGCAGCCCCAAGGACAGGGACGAGCAGTACTTC. As protein: CASSPKDRDEQYF.

The chain employs TRBV19 and TRBJ1-2, with D possibly matching TRBD1 (6 bases). V shed 11 bases and J shed 8 bases, with 15 bases lying between them. This CDR3 region has 11 residues. CDR1 and CDR2 from the germline V gene are LNHDA and SQIVND (reference sequence). The chain's CDR3 is CAGQQGGGYTF. CDR3 coding DNA: TGTGCCGGACAACAGGGAGGCGGCTACACCTTC.

This clone appeared a single time. This specimen includes other DNA sequences encoding the same CDR3. The gene calls are TRBV5-1 and TRBJ2-7, with TRBD2 identical over 14 bases. Germline CDR1 reads SGHRS; CDR2 reads YFSETQ. There are 15 residues in the CDR3. J was trimmed by 3 bases and V by 3 bases; bases with no gene match: 2. The CDR3 nucleotides read TGCGCCAGCAGCTCAGGGACTAGCGGGAGCTACGAGCAGTACTTC. This sequence encodes CASSSGTSGSYEQYF.

This chain uses TRBV10-1 with TRBJ2-1, with 7 bases that match TRBD2. The CDR3 consists of 14 residues. V lost 4 bases to trimming and J lost 4 bases; unmatched junction nucleotides: 4. Germline CDR1 WNHNN, CDR2 SYGVQD (reference sequence). CDR3 protein: CASSAGGSYNEQFF. The CDR3 DNA reads TGCGCCAGCAGTGCGGGCGGGAGTTACAATGAGCAGTTCTTC.

The chain uses TRBV19 and TRBJ1-4; D may be TRBD1 (6 bases). The germline V and J ends were trimmed by 3 bases and 4 bases, with 12 bases remaining between them. Germline values: CDR1 LNHDA, CDR2 SQIVND (reference sequence). The CDR3 consists of 15 residues. In nucleotides, the CDR3 is TGTGCCAGTAGTATTTGGGGGGCCGGTAATGAAAAACTGTTTTTT. As protein: CASSIWGAGNEKLFF.

The rearrangement joins TRBV5-1 to TRBJ1-5; D uncertain. The CDR3 runs 14 residues. CDR1 and CDR2 from the germline V gene are SGHRS and YFSETQ. Trimming cost V 0 bases and J 5 bases, with 9 bases left between them. The CDR3 region is CASSLASGDQPQHF. DNA of the CDR3: TGCGCCAGCAGCTTGGCCTCTGGGGATCAGCCCCAGCATTTT.

V gene TRBV25-1 combines with J gene TRBJ1-6, with 7 bases aligning to TRBD1. The germline gives CDR1 MGHDK, CDR2 SYGVNS. The CDR3 has 15 residues. V was pared by 4 bases and J by 10 bases, with 10 bases of the junction left unmatched. The chain's CDR3 is CASSGPGGFASPLHF. The CDR3 region has the DNA TGTGCCAGCAGTGGTCCAGGGGGTTTCGCATCACCCCTCCACTTT.

The chain recombines TRBV7-9 with TRBJ2-5; TRBD1 might be the D (6 bases). CDR1 SEHNR and CDR2 FQNEAQ come from the germline V gene (reference sequence). The CDR3 sequence is 12 residues long. V shed 5 bases and J shed 5 bases, with 9 bases lying between them. The CDR3 DNA reads as TGTGCCAGCAGCCGAACAGGGGAGACCCAGTACTTC. Protein: CASSRTGETQYF.

The CDR3: CATADRDNYEQYF. The CDR3 region has the DNA TGTGCCACTGCGGACAGGGACAACTACGAGCAGTACTTC. This chain joins TRBV6-5 and TRBJ2-7, with 8 bases lining up with TRBD1. CDR1 is MNHEY, CDR2 SVGAGI, per germline. The CDR3 length is 13 residues. V trimming: 10 bases; J trimming: 3 bases; junction bases outside the gene matches: 8.

The chain carries TRBV5-8 and TRBJ2-1, with 8 bases that match TRBD2. V shed 2 bases, J shed 0 bases, and the junction held 4 bases outside the gene matches. CDR1 and CDR2 (germline): SGHTS, YDEGEE. This CDR3 has 16 amino acids. The CDR3 DNA is TGTGCCAGCAGCTTTACTAGCGGCAGCTCCTACAATGAGCAGTTCTTC. Translated: CASSFTSGSSYNEQFF.

The chain recombines TRBV30 with TRBJ2-7, with D possibly being TRBD1 or TRBD2 (5 bases each). This CDR3 spans 11 amino acids. Germline V gene data show CDR1 as GTSNPN and CDR2 as SVGIG (reference sequence). CDR3: CAAGSSYEQYF. The CDR3 DNA reads TGTGCGGCAGGGAGCTCCTACGAGCAGTACTTC.

J is TRBJ2-7 and V is TRBV18; 8 bases line up with TRBD1. Germline CDR1 reads KGHSH; CDR2 reads LQKENI. V shed 0 bases and J 1 base; nucleotides not matched to a gene: 5. CDR3 length: 16 residues. DNA of the CDR3: TGTGCCAGCTCACCACCGGGCAGGGGGCCATCCTACGAGCAGTACTTC. Translated, it gives CASSPPGRGPSYEQYF. The complete variable domain, with remaining parts taken from reference TRBV18 and TRBJ2-7, reads NAGVMQNPRHLVRRRGQEARLRCSPMKGHSHVYWYRQLPEEGLKFMVYLQKENIIDESGMPKERFSAEFPKEGPSILRIQQVVRGDSAAYFCASSPPGRGPSYEQYFGPGTRLTVT.

This chain uses TRBV19 with TRBJ2-7; D might be TRBD1 or TRBD2, each matching 5 bases. CDR1 is LNHDA, CDR2 SQIVND, per germline (reference sequence). V lost 5 bases to trimming and J lost 0 bases, with 14 bases between them. The CDR3 length is 15 residues. Here the CDR3 DNA reads TGTGCCAGTAGTCCCATCGGGGCGAGCTCCTACGAGCAGTACTTC. This sequence encodes CASSPIGASSYEQYF.

V gene TRBV18 combines with J gene TRBJ2-7; no definite D call. The germline gives CDR1 KGHSH, CDR2 LQKENI. The CDR3 has 13 residues. V lost 0 bases to trimming and J lost 4 bases, with 7 bases between them. The DNA for the CDR3 is TGTGCCAGCTCACCACCGAGCAAGTACGAGCAGTACTTC. It encodes CASSPPSKYEQYF. The whole variable domain, filled in from reference TRBV18 and TRBJ2-7, reads NAGVMQNPRHLVRRRGQEARLRCSPMKGHSHVYWYRQLPEEGLKFMVYLQKENIIDESGMPKERFSAEFPKEGPSILRIQQVVRGDSAAYFCASSPPSKYEQYFGPGTRLTVT.

The genes are TRBV29-1 and TRBJ1-5; 9 nucleotides match TRBD1. Trimming at V came to 7 bases and at J to 6 bases, leaving 7 bases not matched to a gene. This CDR3 contains 13 residues. Germline V lookup: CDR1 SQVTM, CDR2 ANQGSEA. The CDR3 here is CSALTGGGQPQHF. DNA of the CDR3: TGCAGCGCCCTTACAGGGGGCGGTCAGCCCCAGCATTTT.

This clone was seen a few times. The rearrangement joins TRBV7-6 to TRBJ1-1; 8 nucleotides line up with TRBD1. J was trimmed by 0 bases and V by 5 bases; bases with no gene match: 8. In germline, CDR1 is SGHVS, CDR2 FNYEAQ. The CDR3 is 16 residues long. CDR3: CASSIQGGTMNTEAFF. The CDR3 DNA reads TGTGCCAGCAGCATACAGGGGGGGACTATGAACACTGAAGCTTTCTTT.

This clone was detected once. The V call is TRBV5-1, the J call TRBJ2-7, with TRBD1 matching 11 bases. The length of the CDR3 is 14 residues. The ends lost 4 bases at V and 5 bases at J; junction bases unmatched: 5. The V gene's germline CDR1 is SGHRS and CDR2 YFSETQ. DNA of the CDR3: TGCGCCAGCAGCGGGACAGGGGGTAGGGACGAGCAGTACTTC. Its translation: CASSGTGGRDEQYF.

The chain carries TRBV6-6 and TRBJ1-1; D may be TRBD1 (5 bases). The CDR3 length is 13 residues. Looked up from germline, CDR1 is MNHNY and CDR2 is SVGAGI (reference sequence). The V end lost 6 bases, the J end lost 1 base, and 9 bases lay between the germline ends. In nucleotides, the CDR3 is TGTGCCAGCAGAGCGGGGGGGAACACTGAAGCTTTCTTT. Translating gives CASRAGGNTEAFF.

V usage is TRBV11-2 and J usage is TRBJ1-1; perhaps TRBD1 as D (5 bases). The CDR3 length is 13 residues. V lost 1 base, J lost 4 bases, and 7 bases lay in between. Germline V lookup: CDR1 SGHAT, CDR2 FQNNGV. CDR3 sequence (DNA): TGTGCCAGCAGCTTAGGGGGACTCACTGAAGCTTTCTTT. Protein product: CASSLGGLTEAFF.

V and J are TRBV18 and TRBJ1-2, with 8 bases identical to TRBD1. The CDR3 covers 13 residues. Per germline, CDR1 KGHSH and CDR2 LQKENI. V shed 5 bases and J 4 bases; nucleotides not matched to a gene: 3. CDR3 sequence reads: CASSGQGGYGYTF. The CDR3 region has the DNA TGTGCCAGCTCAGGACAGGGAGGCTATGGCTACACCTTC.

V gene TRBV6-5 combines with J gene TRBJ1-1; D may be TRBD1 (5 bases). This CDR3 is 13 amino acids long. Germline V gives CDR1 MNHEY, CDR2 SVGAGI. V lost 6 bases to trimming and J lost 7 bases, with 15 bases between them. This chain's CDR3 is CASSISLTVEAFF. CDR3 DNA sequence: TGTGCCAGCAGCATAAGTTTGACAGTTGAAGCTTTCTTT.

This chain joins TRBV5-4 and TRBJ2-7; 7 nucleotides match TRBD1. Germline V gene sequence: CDR1 SGHNT, CDR2 YYREEE (reference sequence). The CDR3 is 13 residues long. Trimming took 4 bases from V and 4 from J; bases not matched to a gene: 5. The CDR3 DNA reads as TGTGCCAGCAGCAAACCGGGACAGTACGAGCAGTACTTC. Translation gives CASSKPGQYEQYF.